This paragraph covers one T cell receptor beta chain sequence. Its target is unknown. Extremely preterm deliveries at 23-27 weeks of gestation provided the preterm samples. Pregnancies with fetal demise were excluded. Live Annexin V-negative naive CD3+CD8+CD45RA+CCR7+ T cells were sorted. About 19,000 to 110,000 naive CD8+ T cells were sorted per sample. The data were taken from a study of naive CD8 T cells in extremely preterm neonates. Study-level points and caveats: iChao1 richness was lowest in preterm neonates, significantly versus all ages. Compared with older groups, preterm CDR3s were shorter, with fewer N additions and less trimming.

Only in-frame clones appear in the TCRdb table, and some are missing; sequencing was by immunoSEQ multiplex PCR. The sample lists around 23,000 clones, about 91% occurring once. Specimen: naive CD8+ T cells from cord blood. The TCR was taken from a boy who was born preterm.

In DNA form, the CDR3 reads TGTGCCAGCAGGGGACAGGGGGAAGAAGGAAACACCATATATTTT. This encodes CASRGQGEEGNTIYF. This sequence joins TRBV2 and TRBJ1-3; 11 nucleotides agree with TRBD1. This CDR3 is 15 amino acids long. In germline, CDR1 is SNHLY, CDR2 FYNNEI. V dropped 6 bases and J dropped 4; count of bases not matched to a gene: 5.